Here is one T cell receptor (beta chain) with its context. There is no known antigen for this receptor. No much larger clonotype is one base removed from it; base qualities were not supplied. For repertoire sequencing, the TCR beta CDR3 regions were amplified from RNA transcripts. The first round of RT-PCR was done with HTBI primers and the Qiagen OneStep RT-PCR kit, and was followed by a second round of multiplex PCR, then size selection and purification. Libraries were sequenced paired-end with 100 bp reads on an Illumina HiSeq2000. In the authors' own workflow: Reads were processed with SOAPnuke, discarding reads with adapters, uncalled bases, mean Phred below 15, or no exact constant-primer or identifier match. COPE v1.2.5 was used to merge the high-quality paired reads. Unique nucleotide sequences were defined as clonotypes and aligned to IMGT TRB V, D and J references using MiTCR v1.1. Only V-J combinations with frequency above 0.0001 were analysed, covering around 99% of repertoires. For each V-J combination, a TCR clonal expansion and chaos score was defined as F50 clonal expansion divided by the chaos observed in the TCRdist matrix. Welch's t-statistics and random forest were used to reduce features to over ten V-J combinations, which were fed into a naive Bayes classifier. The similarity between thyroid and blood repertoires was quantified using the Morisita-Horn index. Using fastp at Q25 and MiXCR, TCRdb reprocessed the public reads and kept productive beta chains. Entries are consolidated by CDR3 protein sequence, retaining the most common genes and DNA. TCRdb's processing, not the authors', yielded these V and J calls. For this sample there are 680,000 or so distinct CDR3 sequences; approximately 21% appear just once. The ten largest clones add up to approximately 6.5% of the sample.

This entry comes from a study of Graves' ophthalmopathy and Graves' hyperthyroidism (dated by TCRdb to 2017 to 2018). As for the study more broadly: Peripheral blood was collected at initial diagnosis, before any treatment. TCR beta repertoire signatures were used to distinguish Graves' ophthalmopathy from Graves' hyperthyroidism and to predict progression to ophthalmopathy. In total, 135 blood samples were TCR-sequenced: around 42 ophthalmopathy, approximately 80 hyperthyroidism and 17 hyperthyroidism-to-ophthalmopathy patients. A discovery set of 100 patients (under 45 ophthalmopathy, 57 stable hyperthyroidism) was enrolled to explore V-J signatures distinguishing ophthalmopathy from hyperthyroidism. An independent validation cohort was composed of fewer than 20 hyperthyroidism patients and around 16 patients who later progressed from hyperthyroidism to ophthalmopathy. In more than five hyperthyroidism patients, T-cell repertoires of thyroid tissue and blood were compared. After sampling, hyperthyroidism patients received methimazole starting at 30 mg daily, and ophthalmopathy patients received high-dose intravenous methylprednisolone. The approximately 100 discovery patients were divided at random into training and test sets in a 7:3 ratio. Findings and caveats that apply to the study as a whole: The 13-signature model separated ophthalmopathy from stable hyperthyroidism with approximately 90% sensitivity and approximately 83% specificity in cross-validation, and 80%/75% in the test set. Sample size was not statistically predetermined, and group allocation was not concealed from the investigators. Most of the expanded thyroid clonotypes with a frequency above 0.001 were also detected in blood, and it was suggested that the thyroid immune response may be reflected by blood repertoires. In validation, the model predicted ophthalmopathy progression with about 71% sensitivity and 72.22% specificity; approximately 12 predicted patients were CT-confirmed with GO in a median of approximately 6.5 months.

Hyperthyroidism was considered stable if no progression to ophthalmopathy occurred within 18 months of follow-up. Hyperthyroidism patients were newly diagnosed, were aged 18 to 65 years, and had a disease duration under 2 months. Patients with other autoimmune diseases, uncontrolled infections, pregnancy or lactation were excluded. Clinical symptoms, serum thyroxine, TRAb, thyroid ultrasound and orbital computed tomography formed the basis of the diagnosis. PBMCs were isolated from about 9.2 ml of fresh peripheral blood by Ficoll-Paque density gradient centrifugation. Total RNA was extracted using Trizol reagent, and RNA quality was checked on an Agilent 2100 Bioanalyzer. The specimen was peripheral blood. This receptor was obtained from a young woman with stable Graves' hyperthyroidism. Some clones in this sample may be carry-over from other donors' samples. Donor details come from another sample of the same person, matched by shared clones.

The CDR3 region reads CASSGWTGVLSQPQHF. The nucleotide sequence is given as TGTGCCAGTAGTGGGTGGACAGGAGTTCTATCTCAGCCCCAGCATTTT. This sequence uses TRBV19 and TRBJ1-5; 7 central nucleotides agree with TRBD1. From a lookup of the germline V gene (reference sequence), CDR1 and CDR2 are LNHDA and SQIVND. Clipping removes 5 bases from V and 6 bases from J, with 13 as the unmatched junction base count. The CDR3, from cysteine to phenylalanine, totals 16 residues. Left in the record is the CDR3 DNA by itself, 48 bases read in frame from the first base.